The clone carrying this T cell receptor (beta chain) was seen more than once but under ten times. The antigen is not known. Regarding treatment: oral pan-JAK inhibitor, 5-10 mg twice daily. The entry originates in a study of CD8+ T cells in alopecia areata. Overall study results and limits: Throughout tofacitinib, many expanded lesional clones continued to persist in scalp and blood.

Once RNA had been extracted, it was reverse transcribed into cDNA to act as the sequencing template. Some clones are missing from TCRdb's copy, which holds only in-frame ones; the method was immunoSEQ multiplex PCR. The table lists about 150,000 clones, less than 70% of them singletons. Germline V gene lookup returns CDR1 SQVTM and CDR2 ANQGSEA. The J segment lost 0 bases and the V segment lost 6 bases, leaving 8 bases of the junction unmatched. CDR3 size: 16 residues. The material was CD8+ T cells sorted from blood, obtained at week 4, from a patient treated with tofacitinib. The rearrangement links TRBV29-1 to TRBJ2-3; TRBD2 matches at 11 bases. The sequence was collected from a human donor with alopecia areata. CDR3 DNA sequence: TGCAGCGTCCAGGGACTAGCGGACTCTAGCACAGATACGCAGTATTTT. The encoded protein is CSVQGLADSSTDTQYF.